This T cell receptor (beta chain) derives from a study of OX40 agonist ivuxolimab in advanced cancers. Only in-frame clones appear in the TCRdb table, and some are missing; sequencing was by immunoSEQ multiplex PCR. The table includes around 27,000 clones, 84% detected once. The germline gives CDR1 LNHDA, CDR2 SQIVND (reference sequence). V gave up 9 bases and J gave up 5 bases; unmatched junction bases: 9. This CDR3 contains 14 residues. This material consisted of CD4+ or CD8+ T cells sorted from blood, taken in a trial of the OX40 agonist ivuxolimab. This clonotype was sampled from an adult with an advanced solid tumor such as melanoma, head and neck, liver or kidney cancer. The chain employs TRBV19 and TRBJ2-1; 8 bases line up with TRBD1. CDR3: CASSPATGDNEQFF. The CDR3 DNA sequence: TGTGCCAGCAGCCCCGCGACAGGGGACAATGAGCAGTTCTTC.